The clone carrying this TCR beta chain was counted ten times or more. The antigen remains undetermined. CDR1 SEHNR and CDR2 FQNEAQ come from the germline V gene (reference sequence). Trimming pared 2 bases from V and 11 bases from J, leaving 10 bases between. There are 12 residues in the CDR3. These data belong to a study of breast tumors, draining lymph nodes, adjacent tissues. Study-level findings and limits: Luminal-like breast cancer showed significantly greater tumor-nontumor repertoire similarity than basal-like breast cancer did. Tumors had less TCR diversity than lymph nodes, more than nontumor tissue. Tumor T cell lymph node origin was a supported hypothesis, not proven.

Samples came from axillary lymph nodes draining the breast cancer. TCRdb called the multiplex PCR reads again in MiXCR, with one record for every CDR3 protein. Among fewer than 300,000 distinct CDR3 sequences listed, 32% were seen once. Input material: axillary lymph node tissue. The chain combines TRBV7-9 with TRBJ2-1; no reliable D call. The receptor comes from a female donor with breast cancer. Some clones in this sample may be carry-over from other donors' samples. Here the CDR3 reads CASSLSSGQQFF. The CDR3 DNA follows: TGTGCCAGCAGCTTATCGTCAGGACAGCAGTTCTTC.